These 17 T cell receptor beta chains originate from one sample sequenced in a study of blood T cell repertoires in COVID-19 (dated by TCRdb to about 2020). Receptor amplification or capture employed the immunoSEQ multiplex PCR assay. Entries here come from immuneACCESS through TCRdb and include only in-frame sequences with V and J called. Some clones fail to appear in such tables; in the studies checked, an unresolved V gene covers under half of the shortfall, and the cause of the remainder is unknown. Present in this sample are 270,000 or so clones, less than 95% of which were seen just once. 2.8% of the sample is held by the ten biggest clonotypes. The sequenced sample was PBMCs or T cells enriched from blood (not recorded which). The receptors stem from a man aged 35 to 55 who had been exposed to COVID-19.

V and J are TRBV5-6 and TRBJ2-7; 8 bases line up with TRBD1. J gave up 4 bases and V 5 bases, and 8 bases lay outside the gene matches. Germline CDR1 is SGHDT and CDR2 is YYEEEE. The CDR3 runs 14 residues. The CDR3 bases are TGTGCCAGCAGACTTCGACAGGGGATATACGAGCAGTACTTC. Amino acids: CASRLRQGIYEQYF.

The rearrangement links TRBV4-2 to TRBJ1-5; D remains ambiguous. This CDR3 is 14 amino acids long. Trimming shortened V by 5 bases and J by 1 base, and 9 bases separated the two germline ends. CDR1 is LGHNA, CDR2 YNFKEQ, per germline. The CDR3 sequence: CASSSSQSNQPQHF. The CDR3, as DNA: TGTGCCAGCAGCTCGTCCCAGAGCAATCAGCCCCAGCATTTT.

This clone was picked up a small number of times. The J gene is TRBJ2-3, the V gene TRBV30; the D gene is possibly TRBD2 (5 bases). This CDR3 comprises 15 residues. Germline loops: CDR1 GTSNPN, CDR2 SVGIG (reference sequence). Trimming removed 5 bases from V and 2 bases from J, with 17 bases in between. As DNA, the CDR3 is TGTGCCTGGCGTCTTGGCGGGTCCTACACAGATACGCAGTATTTT. Translating it yields CAWRLGGSYTDTQYF.

The chain combines TRBV6-4 with TRBJ2-7; 11 nucleotides match TRBD1. The CDR3 is 17 residues long. V was clipped by 2 bases and J by 4 bases; unmatched bases: 10. Germline V gene sequence: CDR1 MRHNA, CDR2 SNTAGT. CDR3 in amino acids: CASSDQKAGTGGYEQYF. The CDR3 DNA reads as TGTGCCAGCAGTGACCAAAAGGCCGGGACAGGGGGTTACGAGCAGTACTTC.

A single count supports this clone. The genes are TRBV2 and TRBJ1-6, with a weak D call TRBD1 (6 bases). The CDR3 is 19 amino acids. The germline V gene encodes CDR1 SNHLY and CDR2 FYNNEI. The ends were cut back, 7 bases at V and 0 bases at J, with 22 bases in the middle. The CDR3 sequence is CASIPPSGGASSYNSPLHF. Here the CDR3 DNA reads TGTGCCAGCATCCCCCCCTCTGGGGGGGCGAGCTCCTATAATTCACCCCTCCACTTT.

V is TRBV4-3 and J is TRBJ1-3; no definite D call. CDR1 is LGHNA and CDR2 is YSLEER in the germline V gene. The CDR3 sequence is 13 residues long. Trimming left V 0 bases short and J 4 bases short, with 4 bases between. The CDR3 protein is CASSQDFGNTIYF. CDR3 in DNA: TGCGCCAGCAGCCAAGACTTCGGAAACACCATATATTTT.

The chain uses TRBV7-9 and TRBJ2-1; 8 bases are a match to TRBD2. Germline V gene sequence: CDR1 SEHNR, CDR2 FQNEAQ (reference sequence). CDR3 length: 13 amino acids. With V trimmed by 7 bases and J by 2 bases, 1 base remained unmatched. The DNA for the CDR3 is TGTGCCAGCACCGGGGGGGCCTACAATGAGCAGTTCTTC. Amino acid sequence: CASTGGAYNEQFF.

The rearrangement uses TRBV30 and TRBJ2-7, with D hard to call. In germline, CDR1 is GTSNPN, CDR2 SVGIG (reference sequence). V gave up 0 bases and J gave up 11 bases, with 14 bases separating them. The CDR3 is made up of 12 amino acids. The CDR3 DNA reads as TGTGCCTGGAGTGTGGCTCTAGATAGGAAGTACTTC. Protein: CAWSVALDRKYF. Together with reference TRBV30 and TRBJ2-7, the CDR3 gives the full variable domain: SQTIHQWPATLVQPVGSPLSLECTVEGTSNPNLYWYRQAAGRGLQLLFYSVGIGQISSEVPQNLSASRPQDRQFILSSKKLLLSDSGFYLCAWSVALDRKYFGPGTRLTVT.

The chain couples TRBV5-4 to TRBJ2-3; 7 bases align to TRBD2. Germline trimming cut 1 base from V and 4 bases from J; bases unmatched to any gene: 6. The CDR3 sequence is 15 residues long. Germline V gives CDR1 SGHNT, CDR2 YYREEE (reference sequence). The CDR3 sequence: CASSLLAEISDTQYF. Written as DNA, the CDR3 is TGTGCCAGCAGCTTGCTAGCGGAGATTTCAGATACGCAGTATTTT.

The chain combines TRBV5-1 with TRBJ2-7, with 9 bases lining up with TRBD1. Germline CDR1 and CDR2: SGHRS and YFSETQ. Germline trimming cut 4 bases from V and 5 bases from J; bases unmatched to any gene: 10. CDR3 length: 15 amino acids. The CDR3 loop reads CASSQVNRGLDEQYF. The CDR3, as DNA: TGCGCCAGCAGCCAAGTCAACAGGGGGCTCGACGAGCAGTACTTC. The entire variable domain, with the rest obtained from reference TRBV5-1 and TRBJ2-7, is as follows: KAGVTQTPRYLIKTRGQQVTLSCSPISGHRSVSWYQQTPGQGLQFLFEYFSETQRNKGNFPGRFSGRQFSNSRSEMNVSTLELGDSALYLCASSQVNRGLDEQYFGPGTRLTVT.

The chain joins TRBV10-3 to TRBJ1-5; 9 bases match TRBD1. The CDR3 contains 13 residues. The germline V gene encodes CDR1 ENHRY and CDR2 SYGVKD. The junction had 7 bases not matched to a gene; V was cut back by 11 bases and J by 5 bases. CDR3 in amino acids: CAAGQGNDQPQHF. Written as DNA, the CDR3 is TGTGCCGCGGGACAGGGCAATGATCAGCCCCAGCATTTT.

The rearrangement joins TRBV5-5 to TRBJ1-5; TRBD1 matches 8 bases. This CDR3 contains 14 residues. The ends lost 6 bases at V and 8 bases at J; junction bases unmatched: 10. Germline CDR1 SGHKS, CDR2 YYEKEE (reference sequence). The CDR3, as DNA: TGTGCCAGCAACCGAGAAGGACAGGGCAAGCCCCAGCATTTT. Protein: CASNREGQGKPQHF. Full variable domain (rest looked up from reference TRBV5-5 and TRBJ1-5): DAGVTQSPTHLIKTRGQQVTLRCSPISGHKSVSWYQQVLGQGPQFIFQYYEKEERGRGNFPDRFSARQFPNYSSELNVNALLLGDSALYLCASNREGQGKPQHFGDGTRLSIL.

The chain couples TRBV29-1 to TRBJ1-3; D remains ambiguous. V lost 2 bases to trimming and J lost 2 bases, with 10 bases between them. This CDR3 comprises 14 residues. Germline V gene lookup returns CDR1 SQVTM and CDR2 ANQGSEA. In DNA form, the CDR3 reads TGCAGCGTTGAAATGGCGGCAGCTGGAAACACCATATATTTT. Protein product: CSVEMAAAGNTIYF.

V is TRBV12-5 and J is TRBJ2-7; D is unresolved. The CDR3 is made up of 12 amino acids. From germline, CDR1 is LGHNT and CDR2 FRNRAP. Trimming shortened V by 2 bases and J by 2 bases, and 4 bases separated the two germline ends. CDR3 in amino acids: CASGLNTYEQYF. CDR3 sequence (DNA): TGTGCTAGTGGTTTGAATACCTACGAGCAGTACTTC.

This clone was observed once. CDR3 nucleotide sequence: TGTGCCAGCAGCGTAGGGGGCTCGGTGGTGTACAATGAGCAGTTCTTC. As protein: CASSVGGSVVYNEQFF. The chain has TRBV9 and TRBJ2-1; weak D call: TRBD1 (5 bases). Per germline, CDR1 SGDLS and CDR2 YYNGEE. The V end lost 0 bases, the J end lost 4 bases, and 14 bases lay between the germline ends. This CDR3 has 16 residues.

This chain uses TRBV2 with TRBJ2-1; tentatively, D is TRBD2 (5 bases). This CDR3 has 14 amino acids. CDR1 is SNHLY and CDR2 is FYNNEI in the germline V gene. Trimming took off 8 bases at V and 0 bases at J, with 11 bases between the two ends. The CDR3 sequence is CASREVISYNEQFF. The CDR3 coding sequence is TGTGCCAGCCGGGAAGTCATCTCCTACAATGAGCAGTTCTTC.

The chain joins TRBV6-1 to TRBJ2-7, with 12 bases lining up with TRBD1. This CDR3 has 16 residues. The V segment lost 4 bases and the J segment 3 bases; nucleotides outside the gene matches: 7. Germline CDR1 is MNHNS and CDR2 is SASEGT. CDR3 in DNA: TGTGCCAGCAGTGGCTCGGGACAGGGGGCAGTCTACGAGCAGTACTTC. It is translated as CASSGSGQGAVYEQYF.